The T cell receptor (beta chain) described here comes from a study of cytomegalovirus exposure and HLA in healthy donors (dated by TCRdb to 2015 to 2018). As for the study more broadly: In an earlier analysis of under 600 of the donors, under 300 Gb of sequence data and approximately 100 million unique TCR beta sequences from approximately 180 million T cells were reported. An early release that covered about 600 HLA-typed donors contained around 300 gigabases of sequencing data and tens of millions of unique TCR sequences. Of the roughly 390 genotyped donors, over 65% fell in the genetic ancestry cluster associated with self-reported Caucasian donors. The study aimed to test whether signatures of past pathogen exposure could be identified by cataloging public T cell receptors. The T cell repertoires of several hundred subjects were profiled by immunosequencing and related to cytomegalovirus serostatus. Besides the first cohort of around 700 subjects, a separate validation cohort made up of over 100 different subjects was used. To predict cytomegalovirus infection status, the study combined high-throughput TCR immunosequencing, statistical association of individual TCRs with disease status, and machine learning. To study patterns of TCR occurrence, a later analysis re-analyzed previously published TCR beta repertoires from 500 to 850 donors and added high-resolution HLA genotyping. Rather than using new phenotypic data, the later analysis identified candidate immune exposures from TCR beta sequences and from how often those sequences occurred across donors. In an earlier analysis of a few hundred of the donors, high-throughput TCR beta sequencing was used to judge whether each TCR beta V gene segment behaved as functional or pseudogenic. Alongside the repertoire data, information on donor age, sex, ethnicity and CMV serostatus was compiled. A later genetic analysis used genome-wide SNP genotypes for about 60% of the roughly 670 donors, treating that subset as a discovery cohort. All discovery cohort repertoires had been generated on a single sequencing platform. HLA typing covered class I and class II loci at four-digit resolution. Typing coverage varied by locus: roughly 629-630 donors for A, B, C, DRB1 and DQB1; under 550 for DQA1; about 600 for DPA1; roughly 470 for DPB1. About five DR-DQ haplotypes were treated as single units for association and clustering because of strong linkage in the cohort. Across under 500 genotyped donors of the cohort, an average of roughly 250,000 unique TCR beta nucleotide sequences per donor were sequenced, and around 19% of those sequences were non-productive. Broad study findings and their caveats: The presence/absence analyses assumed that sequencing depth was roughly uniform across donors, and that assumption may not be true. Compared with the approximately 670-donor mean, donors in an Asian-associated ancestry cluster had fewer N-insertions in productive TCRs, according to a later genetic analysis. Cytomegalovirus status was reported to be diagnosed by the classifier with high specificity and sensitivity in both the original and validation cohorts. A later genetic analysis associated a missense DCLRE1C variant with V-gene and J-gene trimming of TCR beta chains, and an independent cohort replicated the association. A few of the identified cytomegalovirus-associated TCR beta chains were confirmed in vitro to be specific for cytomegalovirus antigens. In a later analysis, the rate of TCR association differed among HLA loci, with DRB1 alleles having the most associated TCRs and HLA-C alleles having the fewest. In an earlier analysis of over 550 of the donors, most TCR beta V segments were observed in productive rearrangements about 87% or about 30% of the time, broadly matching IMGT annotations. Linkage disequilibrium might explain the correlated functional status among segregating V segments, but an unknown experimental factor could not be excluded. Strong co-occurrence of HLA alleles, especially DR and DQ, made assigning TCR associations to individual alleles difficult. In a later analysis, several top co-occurrence clusters were reported to appear linked to parvovirus B19, influenza, CMV and Epstein-Barr virus. Some IMGT-functional V segments, including TRBV6-2 and TRBV6-3, could not be distinguished by the 87-base-pair reads and were therefore excluded. Most TCR sequences were seen in very few donors, while some public TCRs were found in many individuals. The authors suggested that the approach could potentially be generalized to other disease states and immunological phenotypes. In a later analysis, more than 15,000 TCR beta sequences were associated with specific HLA alleles at a false discovery rate of 0.05. A later analysis found that most CMV-associated TCR beta chains appeared HLA-restricted, with HLA associations seemingly driven largely by CMV exposure. Because some donors lacked HLA typing at each locus, the association tests relied only on the typed subset. The study gave a list of about 150 TCR beta chains associated with cytomegalovirus. In this cohort, only TCR beta chains were sequenced, and detectable features were limited by the absence of alpha or paired-chain data. For the cohort, immune exposure information was limited to CMV serostatus. A further reported finding was that TCR beta sequences accurately predicted the HLA-A and HLA-B alleles for most subjects in the first cohort. Compared with equally common non-associated chains, HLA-associated TCR beta chains in a later analysis were more clonally expanded and had lower generation probabilities. The sequencing pipeline was judged likely to have produced a cluster of highly shared sequence variants as a technical artifact. Because counts were too low, around 17 rarely observed V segments, including chromosome 9 orphons, were left out of the earlier analysis of 500 to 750 of the donors.

The receptor library was made with the immunoSEQ multiplex PCR assay. For the multiplex PCR, a mixture combining 60 forward primers for TCR Vbeta segments and 13 reverse primers for TCR Jbeta segments was used. Amplification of the CDR3 region of rearranged TCR beta genes was performed with a multiplex PCR assay on genomic DNA. The Illumina HiSeq System was used to sequence the amplified TCR beta libraries as 87-base-pair reads. Concerning the study's data processing: A later analysis counted approximately 74 million unique TCR beta chains across the roughly 700 repertoires, and about 10 million of these chains were shared by at least two donors. Raw reads were error-corrected and collapsed into unique sequences with a nearest-neighbor algorithm that merged closely related sequences to remove PCR and sequencing errors. Alignment of CDR3 sequences to IMGT reference sequences was used to assign V, D and J gene segments. Each retained sequence needed at least a six-nucleotide match to both a V gene segment and a J gene segment. Rearrangements were classified as productive when the CDR3 lacked stop codons and remained in frame with V and J, and all other rearrangements were classified as non-productive. CDR3 was defined according to IMGT convention as the region running from the second conserved V-encoded cysteine to the conserved J-encoded phenylalanine. The earlier analysis of fewer than 750 of the donors excluded sequences that lacked an unambiguous match to a single V gene segment. In an earlier analysis of several hundred of the donors, V segments were called functional above 56.7% productive rearrangements and were called segregating when the between-donor standard deviation exceeded 5%. To diagnose cytomegalovirus status from the catalog of TCR beta chain sequences, a statistical classification framework was built. V and J gene assignment, in a later analysis, came from comparing TCR nucleotide sequences with IMGT/GENE-DB human TR gene sequences. A later analysis assigned CDR3 sequences and most-parsimonious VDJ recombination scenarios with the TCRdist pipeline. In a later analysis, every TCR beta chain was defined by the combination of its CDR3 amino acid sequence and its V-gene family, and reads without a unique V-gene family were dropped. In a later analysis, 450 to 600 highly shared, low-generation-probability nucleotide sequences were removed to address suspected cross-contamination and a sequencing artifact. A later analysis calculated a clonal expansion index for each public chain from normalized within-repertoire ranks of inferred template counts. In a later analysis, generation probabilities were computed using a VDJ recombination model fitted to out-of-frame rearrangements, and the results were checked against IGoR. A later analysis scored TCR-TCR, TCR-HLA and TCR-CMV co-occurrence with hypergeometric tests, applying a repertoire-size bias correction to TCR pairs. In a later analysis, false discovery rates were estimated by permuting HLA or CMV assignments 20 times. In a later analysis, co-occurring TCRs were grouped using DBSCAN, and TCRdist sequence similarity was added for clustering within HLA-allele-positive subsets. For co-occurrence clustering, repertoires with fewer than 30,000 or more than 120,000 public chains were excluded, along with four or five repertoires with anomalous nucleotide sharing. TCRdb took over this immuneACCESS table, retaining in-frame rearrangements with V and J assigned. Such tables are incomplete; in checked studies, under half of the missing clones stem from an unresolved V gene, and the remainder is unexplained. The D gene and trimming were derived from the DNA, and the V and J assignments and clone size from that table. The sample includes under 200,000 clones, with 68% observed a single time. The biggest ten clones account for less than 1.5% of the sample.

The germline V gene (reference sequence) specifies WNHNN as CDR1 and SYGVQD as CDR2. Relative to germline, V is missing 4 bases and J is missing 4 bases, with 12 bases of the junction outside any gene match. The CDR3 covers 16 residues, taking in both the cysteine and the phenylalanine. Just the 48-base CDR3 DNA is kept, in frame starting at base 1. The cohort consisted of approximately 690 healthy bone marrow donors. All cohort members were sampled while nominally healthy, although unrecorded immune exposures were likely present. The donor was CMV seronegative and was included in the group of around 320 seronegative cohort members. A peripheral blood sample was collected from each donor, and TCR beta sequencing was performed on peripheral blood mononuclear cells. Genomic DNA was extracted from the blood cell samples with the Qiagen DNeasy Blood Extraction Kit. Points on this clone: There is no known antigen for this receptor. Base quality data are lacking; no much larger clone is found one base away.

The source is a man aged 50 to 60 in good health and CMV-seronegative. Sequencing used PBMCs. The chain couples TRBV10-1 to TRBJ2-5, and TRBD2 aligns with 7 junction nucleotides. CDR3 protein: CASSAGRLGGGETQYF. The base sequence is TGCGCCAGCAGTGCGGGGCGACTAGGCGGGGGAGAGACCCAGTACTTC.